This TCR beta chain appears in the sequencing data of a study of T-cell reconstitution after alpha-beta-depleted transplantation in children. The TCRbeta library was prepared with unique molecular identifiers. Via MiXCR, TCRdb re-called the PCR reads, giving one row per CDR3 protein. Of around 490,000 distinct CDR3 sequences listed, over 9.5% are singletons. The study's findings and limits: T-cell numbers and diversity, one year after transplant, stemmed largely from T cells that were newly produced. From surviving recipient T cells and thymic progenitors came the high day-60 TCRbeta diversity observed in some patients.

Comments on this clonotype: What it binds is unknown.

This receptor was identified in a female patient aged 2-9 years who had a stem cell transplant for aplastic anemia, so the T cells may come from the graft donor. Source: PBMCs, mostly from graft donor cells, taken 180 days after TCRalphabeta/CD19-depleted stem cell transplant.

For the CDR3, the DNA is TGCAGTGCCACCCGGATGGGGGCAGGGAACACTGAAGCTTTCTTT. Its translation is CSATRMGAGNTEAFF. V is TRBV20-1 and J is TRBJ1-1, with D maybe TRBD1 (6 bases). In germline, CDR1 is DFQATT, CDR2 SNEGSKA (reference sequence). Between the trimmed V and J ends, which lost 6 bases and 1 base, there was a span of 18 bases. This CDR3 has 15 residues.